A selection of T cell receptor beta chains follows, all from one sample in a study of blood T cell repertoires in COVID-19. Only in-frame clones appear in the TCRdb table, and some are missing; sequencing was by immunoSEQ multiplex PCR. The table lists about 250,000 clones, 70% to 90% of them singletons. The sequenced sample consisted of PBMCs or T cells enriched from blood (not recorded which). The receptors were gathered from a woman under 40 who had recovered from COVID-19. Both conserved end residues are part of each CDR3. The order of the fields is D gene, J gene, V gene, clone size, CDR3 DNA, CDR3 protein. A D gene is named only where the DNA matches it firmly. The size of a clone is reported for some rows only, either as once, few or many, or as a class for expanded clones.

-,TRBJ1-5,TRBV23-1,once,TGCGCCAGCAGTCAATGGTCCCCCAGGGTAGGGCTTCGGCCCCAGCATTTT,CASSQWSPRVGLRPQHF
-,TRBJ2-1,TRBV24-1,-,TGTGCCACCAGTGAACGGAAGCAGAGGAGCTCCTACAATGAGCAGTTCTTC,CATSERKQRSSYNEQFF
-,TRBJ1-1,TRBV12-3/TRBV12-4,-,TGTGCCAGCAGATCGACAGCCGCGGCTGAAGCTTTCTTT,CASRSTAAAEAFF
TRBD2,TRBJ2-5,TRBV27,-,TGTGCCAGCAGTCCGGGCGGGGGTGTAAGTGAAGAGACCCAGTACTTC,CASSPGGGVSEETQYF
TRBD1,TRBJ2-7,TRBV7-9,many,TGTGCCAGAGACGCAGGACAGGGTTTTTCGTACGAGCAGTACTTC,CARDAGQGFSYEQYF
TRBD1,TRBJ1-2,TRBV5-4,-,TGTGCCAGCAGCTTGGATCGGGGACAGCTTTATGGCTACACCTTC,CASSLDRGQLYGYTF
-,TRBJ2-3,TRBV12-3/TRBV12-4,-,TGTGCCAGCAGAACGGTTGCCACAGATACGCAGTATTTT,CASRTVATDTQYF
-,TRBJ2-1,TRBV6-6,-,TGTGCCAGCAGGCTGACAGATAATGAGCAGTTCTTC,CASRLTDNEQFF
-,TRBJ2-1,TRBV11-1,once,TGTGCCAGCAGCTTAGATTGGCTGGGCCCCCCTGAGCAGTTCTTC,CASSLDWLGPPEQFF
-,TRBJ1-1,TRBV13,-,TGTGCCAGCAGCTTAGGAGAGGACAGAGAAGAAGCTTTCTTT,CASSLGEDREEAFF
-,TRBJ1-5,TRBV6-6,-,TGTGCCAGCAGTCCCCGGGAGGGAAGGTATAGCAATCAGCCCCAGCATTTT,CASSPREGRYSNQPQHF
-,TRBJ2-7,TRBV27,many,TGTGCCAGCACCCCCGACGGGAAAGGCTCCTACGAGCAGTACTTC,CASTPDGKGSYEQYF
TRBD1,TRBJ1-6,TRBV11-2,-,TGTGCCAGCAGTCCTCAGGGGGCCCGTAATTCACCCCTCCACTTT,CASSPQGARNSPLHF
TRBD1,TRBJ2-7,TRBV7-2,-,TGTGCCAGCAGCCGGGGGGGGACAGGGGCGGCCTACGAGCAGTACTTC,CASSRGGTGAAYEQYF
TRBD1,TRBJ1-2,TRBV7-2,-,TGTGCCAGCAGCCTAACCGGACAGGGGGCGTTTGGCTACACCTTC,CASSLTGQGAFGYTF
TRBD1,TRBJ1-1,TRBV18,-,TGTGCCAGCTCGCTCTTAACAGGGGAGAGCACTGAAGCTTTCTTT,CASSLLTGESTEAFF
-,TRBJ2-7,TRBV25-1,-,TGTGCCAGCAGTGAAGGAGGCTACGAGCAGTACTTC,CASSEGGYEQYF
TRBD2,TRBJ2-7,TRBV28,-,TGTGCCAGCATGACGTTAGTAGGGGCGTCTAGCGGGGGGCACGAGCAGTACTTC,CASMTLVGASSGGHEQYF
TRBD1,TRBJ2-3,TRBV5-1,-,TGCGCCAGCAGCTCAAACCGGGACAGGGCTACAGATACGCAGTATTTT,CASSSNRDRATDTQYF
-,TRBJ2-2,TRBV5-1,-,TGCGCCAGCAGCTTGGATGCGGGGATTACCGGGGAGCTGTTTTTT,CASSLDAGITGELFF
TRBD1,TRBJ1-1,TRBV19,-,TGTGCCAGTAGACAGGGGGCCTTACTCTACACTGAAGCTTTCTTT,CASRQGALLYTEAFF
-,TRBJ1-6,TRBV7-2,-,TGTGCCAGCAGCTTAGAGGATTGGAGTTCACCCCTCCACTTT,CASSLEDWSSPLHF
-,TRBJ1-5,TRBV27,-,TGTGCCAGCAGTTTATCGGGGCCCCGGGGCAATCAGCCCCAGCATTTT,CASSLSGPRGNQPQHF
TRBD1,TRBJ1-2,TRBV5-6,-,TGTGCCAGCAGCCCAGGGACAGGGGTTTACTATGGCTACACCTTC,CASSPGTGVYYGYTF
-,TRBJ2-1,TRBV7-8,-,TGTGCCAGCAGCAAAATGTCCCGCAGGGATGAGCAGTTCTTC,CASSKMSRRDEQFF
-,TRBJ2-7,TRBV7-2,-,TGTGCCAGCAGCGTACAGGCGGGACTGGAATTCGAGCAGTACTTC,CASSVQAGLEFEQYF
-,TRBJ1-1,TRBV12-3/TRBV12-4,-,TGTGCCAGCAGTTTAGGGGGACTCACTGAAGCTTTCTTT,CASSLGGLTEAFF
-,TRBJ1-5,TRBV19,-,TGTGCCAGTAGTCCTGGAGTCCGACCTAATCAGCCCCAGCATTTT,CASSPGVRPNQPQHF
-,TRBJ1-5,TRBV7-2,-,TGTGCCAGCAGCTTAGCGCGGGGGGATCAGCCCCAGCATTTT,CASSLARGDQPQHF
-,TRBJ2-7,TRBV4-1,-,TGCGCCAGCAGCCAGAGAGCCGAGGCCTCCTACGAGCAGTACTTC,CASSQRAEASYEQYF